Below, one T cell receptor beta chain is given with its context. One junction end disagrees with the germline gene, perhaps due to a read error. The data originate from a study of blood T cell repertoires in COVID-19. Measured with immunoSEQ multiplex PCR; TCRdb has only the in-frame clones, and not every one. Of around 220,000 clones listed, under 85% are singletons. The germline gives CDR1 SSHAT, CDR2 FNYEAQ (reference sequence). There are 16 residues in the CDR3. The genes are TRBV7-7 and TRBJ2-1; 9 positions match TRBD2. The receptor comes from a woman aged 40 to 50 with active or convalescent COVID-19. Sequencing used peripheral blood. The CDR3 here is CASSLLAGAVYNEQFF. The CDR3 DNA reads TGTGCTAGCAGCTTATTAGCGGGGGCCGTCTACAATGAGCAGTTCTTC.